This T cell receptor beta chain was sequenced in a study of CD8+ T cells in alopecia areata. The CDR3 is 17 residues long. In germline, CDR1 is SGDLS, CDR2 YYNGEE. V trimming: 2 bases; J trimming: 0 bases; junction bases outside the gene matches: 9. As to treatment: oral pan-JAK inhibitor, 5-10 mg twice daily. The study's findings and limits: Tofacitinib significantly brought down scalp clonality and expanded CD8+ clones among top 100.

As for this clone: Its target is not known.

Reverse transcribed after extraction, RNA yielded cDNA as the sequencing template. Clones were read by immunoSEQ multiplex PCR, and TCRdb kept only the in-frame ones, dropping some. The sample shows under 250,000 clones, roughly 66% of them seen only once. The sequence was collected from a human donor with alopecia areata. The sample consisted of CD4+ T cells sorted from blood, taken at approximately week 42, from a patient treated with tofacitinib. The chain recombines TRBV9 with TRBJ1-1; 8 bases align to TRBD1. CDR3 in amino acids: CASSVREDRVMNTEAFF. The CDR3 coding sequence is TGTGCCAGCAGCGTTCGTGAGGACAGGGTCATGAACACTGAAGCTTTCTTT.